This entry concerns a single T cell receptor (beta chain). Its target is unknown. Profiling relied on immunoSEQ multiplex PCR, and the TCRdb table lists in-frame clones only, not all of them. The sample shows 1.5 million to 1.9 million clones, 98% of them seen only once. The CDR3 has 15 amino acids. V gave up 7 bases and J gave up 7 bases; unmatched junction bases: 7. Germline V lookup: CDR1 LNHDA, CDR2 SQIVND (reference sequence). This sample stems from a study of shared clonotypes between healthy human individuals. Points from the study as a whole: Blood alone was sampled, and tissue repertoires likely differ.

This TCR derives from a man aged 25-40 years in good health. This chain joins TRBV19 and TRBJ1-4; 12 bases fit TRBD1. Sequencing was done on a sample of naive CD4+ T cells sorted from blood. Stated subset: CD45RA+ positively selected. CDR3 loop: CASKGTGGESEKLFF. The CDR3 nucleotides read TGTGCCAGTAAGGGGACAGGGGGCGAGTCTGAAAAACTGTTTTTT.